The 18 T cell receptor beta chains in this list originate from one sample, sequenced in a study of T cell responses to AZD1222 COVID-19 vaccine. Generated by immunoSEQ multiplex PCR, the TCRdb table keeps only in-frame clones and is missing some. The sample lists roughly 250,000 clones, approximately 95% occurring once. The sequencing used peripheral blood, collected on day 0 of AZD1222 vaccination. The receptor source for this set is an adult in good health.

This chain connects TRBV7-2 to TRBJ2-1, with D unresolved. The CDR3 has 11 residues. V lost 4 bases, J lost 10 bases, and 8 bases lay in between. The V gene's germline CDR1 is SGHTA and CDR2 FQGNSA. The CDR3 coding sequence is TGTGCCAGCAGCTGGACGACGGAGCAGTTCTTC. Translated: CASSWTTEQFF.

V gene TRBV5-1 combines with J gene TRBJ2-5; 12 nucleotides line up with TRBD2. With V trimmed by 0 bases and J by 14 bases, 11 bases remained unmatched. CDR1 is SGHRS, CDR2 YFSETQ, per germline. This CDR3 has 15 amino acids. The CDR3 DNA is TGCGCCAGCAGCTTGGAAGCTAGCGGGAGGGCCGAGGGATACTTC. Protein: CASSLEASGRAEGYF.

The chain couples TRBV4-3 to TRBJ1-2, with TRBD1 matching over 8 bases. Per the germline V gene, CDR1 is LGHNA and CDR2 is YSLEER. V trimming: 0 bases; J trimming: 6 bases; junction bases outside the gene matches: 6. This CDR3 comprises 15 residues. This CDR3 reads CASSQEWDRKDGYTF. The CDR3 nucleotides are TGCGCCAGCAGCCAAGAATGGGACAGGAAGGATGGCTACACCTTC.

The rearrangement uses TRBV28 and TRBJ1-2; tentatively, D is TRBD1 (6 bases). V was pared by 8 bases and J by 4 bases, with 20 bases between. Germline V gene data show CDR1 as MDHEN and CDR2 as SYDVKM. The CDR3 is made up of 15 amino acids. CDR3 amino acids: CASRRDRQGIYGYTF. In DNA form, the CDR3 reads TGTGCCAGCCGCCGAGATCGGCAGGGGATCTATGGCTACACCTTC.

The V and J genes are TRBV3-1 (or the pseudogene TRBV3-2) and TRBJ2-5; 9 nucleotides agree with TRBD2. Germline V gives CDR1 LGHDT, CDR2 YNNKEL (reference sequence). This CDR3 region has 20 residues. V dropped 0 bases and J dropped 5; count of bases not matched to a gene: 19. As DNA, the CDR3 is TGTGCCAGCAGCCAAGATCCCGACGTCGGGCGGGGGGGCCTTCGGGAGACCCAGTACTTC. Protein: CASSQDPDVGRGGLRETQYF.

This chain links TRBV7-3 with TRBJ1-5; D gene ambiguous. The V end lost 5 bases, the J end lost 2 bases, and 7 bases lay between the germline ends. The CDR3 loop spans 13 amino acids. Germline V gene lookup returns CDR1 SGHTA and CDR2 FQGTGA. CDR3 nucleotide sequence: TGTGCCAGCAGCCAAACGGGCAATCAGCCCCAGCATTTT. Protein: CASSQTGNQPQHF. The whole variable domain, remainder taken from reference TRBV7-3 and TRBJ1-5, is GAGVSQTPSNKVTEKGKYVELRCDPISGHTALYWYRQSLGQGPEFLIYFQGTGAADDSGLPNDRFFAVRPEGSVSTLKIQRTERGDSAVYLCASSQTGNQPQHFGDGTRLSIL.

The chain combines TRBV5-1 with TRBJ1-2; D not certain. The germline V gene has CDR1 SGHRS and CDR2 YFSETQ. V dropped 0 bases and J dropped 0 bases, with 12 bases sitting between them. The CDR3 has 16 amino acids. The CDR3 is CASSLDPERTNYGYTF. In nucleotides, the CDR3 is TGCGCCAGCAGCTTGGACCCTGAGAGAACTAACTATGGCTACACCTTC.

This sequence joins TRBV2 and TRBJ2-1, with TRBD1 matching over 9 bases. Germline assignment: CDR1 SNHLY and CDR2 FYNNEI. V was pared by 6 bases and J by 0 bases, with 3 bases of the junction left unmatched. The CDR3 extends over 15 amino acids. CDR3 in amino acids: CASSLQGASYNEQFF. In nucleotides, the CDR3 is TGTGCCAGCAGCTTACAGGGGGCCTCCTACAATGAGCAGTTCTTC.

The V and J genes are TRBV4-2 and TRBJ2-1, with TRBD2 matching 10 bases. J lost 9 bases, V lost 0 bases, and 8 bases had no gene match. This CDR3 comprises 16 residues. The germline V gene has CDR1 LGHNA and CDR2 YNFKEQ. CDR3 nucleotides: TGTGCCAGCAGCCAAGAACAGCGGGGGGGCCTAGGTGAGCAGTTCTTC. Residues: CASSQEQRGGLGEQFF.

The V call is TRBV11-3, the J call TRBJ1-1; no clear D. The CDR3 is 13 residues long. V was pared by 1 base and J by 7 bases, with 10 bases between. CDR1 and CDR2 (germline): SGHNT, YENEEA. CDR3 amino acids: CASSLGQSLEAFF. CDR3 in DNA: TGTGCCAGCAGCTTAGGGCAGAGCCTTGAAGCTTTCTTT.

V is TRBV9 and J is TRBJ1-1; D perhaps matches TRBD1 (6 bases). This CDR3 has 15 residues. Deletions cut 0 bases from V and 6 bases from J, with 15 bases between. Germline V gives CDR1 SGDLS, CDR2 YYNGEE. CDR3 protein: CASSVGGTSWAEAFF. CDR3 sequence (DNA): TGTGCCAGCAGCGTAGGGGGGACATCTTGGGCTGAAGCTTTCTTT.

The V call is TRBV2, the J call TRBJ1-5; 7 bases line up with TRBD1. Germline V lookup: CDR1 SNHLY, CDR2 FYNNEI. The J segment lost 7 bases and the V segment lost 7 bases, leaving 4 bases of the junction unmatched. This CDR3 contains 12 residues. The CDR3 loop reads CASTQGGQPQHF. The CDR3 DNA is TGTGCCAGCACTCAGGGGGGACAGCCCCAGCATTTT. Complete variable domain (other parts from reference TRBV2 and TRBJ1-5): EPEVTQTPSHQVTQMGQEVILRCVPISNHLYFYWYRQILGQKVEFLVSFYNNEISEKSEIFDDQFSVERPDGSNFTLKIRSTKLEDSAMYFCASTQGGQPQHFGDGTRLSIL.

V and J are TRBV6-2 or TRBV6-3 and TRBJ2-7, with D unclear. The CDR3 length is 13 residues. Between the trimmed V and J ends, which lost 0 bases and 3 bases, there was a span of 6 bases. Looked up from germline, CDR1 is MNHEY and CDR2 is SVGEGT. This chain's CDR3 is CASSYSGRYEQYF. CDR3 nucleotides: TGTGCCAGCAGTTACTCGGGCCGCTACGAGCAGTACTTC.

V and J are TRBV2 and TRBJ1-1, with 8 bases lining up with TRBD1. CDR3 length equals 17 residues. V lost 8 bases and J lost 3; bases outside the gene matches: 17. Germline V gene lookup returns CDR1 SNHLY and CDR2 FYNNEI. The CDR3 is CASDNRGIWEADTEAFF. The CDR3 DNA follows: TGTGCCAGCGATAACAGGGGGATTTGGGAGGCGGACACTGAAGCTTTCTTT.

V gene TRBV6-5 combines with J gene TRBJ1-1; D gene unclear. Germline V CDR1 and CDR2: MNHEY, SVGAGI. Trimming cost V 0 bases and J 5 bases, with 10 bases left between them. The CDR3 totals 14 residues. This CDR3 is CASSYSLYWTEAFF. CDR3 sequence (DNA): TGTGCCAGCAGTTACTCTTTGTACTGGACTGAAGCTTTCTTT.

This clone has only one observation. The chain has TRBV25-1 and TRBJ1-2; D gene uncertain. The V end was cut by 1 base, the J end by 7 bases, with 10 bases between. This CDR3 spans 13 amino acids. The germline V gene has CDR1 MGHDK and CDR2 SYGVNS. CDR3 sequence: CASSEFGESGYTF. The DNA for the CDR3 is TGTGCCAGCAGTGAATTCGGGGAGAGTGGCTACACCTTC.

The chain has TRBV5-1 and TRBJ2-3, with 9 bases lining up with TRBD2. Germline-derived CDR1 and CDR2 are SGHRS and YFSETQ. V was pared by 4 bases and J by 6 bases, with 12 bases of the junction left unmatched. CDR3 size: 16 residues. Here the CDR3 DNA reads TGCGCCAGCAGCCCCCGGGCGGGGGGGCTTGAGGATACGCAGTATTTT. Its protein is CASSPRAGGLEDTQYF.

CDR3 region: CASSRSRDNSPLHF. The DNA of the CDR3 is TGCGCCAGCAGCCGGAGTCGCGATAATTCACCCCTCCACTTT. The chain employs TRBV4-1 and TRBJ1-6; D is undetermined. Germline CDR1 reads MGHRA; CDR2 reads YSYEKL. Deletions cut 4 bases from V and 5 bases from J, with 9 bases between. The CDR3 totals 14 residues.